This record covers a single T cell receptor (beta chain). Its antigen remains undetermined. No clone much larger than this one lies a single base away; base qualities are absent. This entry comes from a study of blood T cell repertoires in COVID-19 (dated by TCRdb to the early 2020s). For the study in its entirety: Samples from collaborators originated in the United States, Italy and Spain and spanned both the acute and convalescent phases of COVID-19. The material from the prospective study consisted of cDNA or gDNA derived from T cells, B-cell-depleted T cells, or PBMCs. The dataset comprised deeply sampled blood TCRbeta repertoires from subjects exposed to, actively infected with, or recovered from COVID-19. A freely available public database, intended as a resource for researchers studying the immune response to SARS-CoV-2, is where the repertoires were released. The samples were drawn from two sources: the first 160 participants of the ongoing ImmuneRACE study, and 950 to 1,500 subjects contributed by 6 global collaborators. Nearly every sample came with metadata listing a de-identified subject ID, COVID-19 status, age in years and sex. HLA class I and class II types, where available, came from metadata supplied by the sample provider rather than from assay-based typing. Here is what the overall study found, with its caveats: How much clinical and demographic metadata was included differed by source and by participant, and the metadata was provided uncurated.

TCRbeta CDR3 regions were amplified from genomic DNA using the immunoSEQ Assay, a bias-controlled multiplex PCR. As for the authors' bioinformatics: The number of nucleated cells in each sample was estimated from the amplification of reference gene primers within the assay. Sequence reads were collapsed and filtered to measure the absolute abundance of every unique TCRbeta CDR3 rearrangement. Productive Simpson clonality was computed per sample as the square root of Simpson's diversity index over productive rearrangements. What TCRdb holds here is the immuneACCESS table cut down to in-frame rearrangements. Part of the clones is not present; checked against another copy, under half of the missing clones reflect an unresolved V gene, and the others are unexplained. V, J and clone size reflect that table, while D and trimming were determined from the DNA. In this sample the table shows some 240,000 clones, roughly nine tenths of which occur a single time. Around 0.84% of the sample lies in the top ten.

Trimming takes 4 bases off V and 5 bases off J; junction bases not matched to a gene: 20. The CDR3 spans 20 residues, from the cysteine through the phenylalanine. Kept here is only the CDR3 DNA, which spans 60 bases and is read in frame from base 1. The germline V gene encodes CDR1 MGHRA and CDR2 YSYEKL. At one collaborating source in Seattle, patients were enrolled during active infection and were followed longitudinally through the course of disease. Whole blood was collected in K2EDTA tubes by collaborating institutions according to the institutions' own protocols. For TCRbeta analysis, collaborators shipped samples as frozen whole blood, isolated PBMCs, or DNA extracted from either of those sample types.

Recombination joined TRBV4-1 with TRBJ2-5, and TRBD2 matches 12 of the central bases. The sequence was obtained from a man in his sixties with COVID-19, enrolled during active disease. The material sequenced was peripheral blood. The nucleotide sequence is TGCGCCAGCAGCCGCCGAAGACCGGGACTAGCGGGTCCCAAACGGGAGACCCAGTACTTC. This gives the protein CASSRRRPGLAGPKRETQYF.